This section outlines one T cell receptor (beta chain) sequence together with its context. Per the authors' pipeline: From reference gene primer amplification, estimates of nucleated cell counts were derived. Sequenced by immunoSEQ multiplex PCR; TCRdb stores in-frame clones only, minus some. V and J calls and clone size are those listed in that table; D and trimming were worked out from the DNA. The sample consists of roughly 230,000 clones, approximately 84% of them appearing once. The sample comes from a study of blood T cell repertoires in COVID-19. In the study overall: Spain, Italy and the United States supplied samples that represented acute and convalescent COVID-19. The analysed material was cDNA or gDNA that came from T cells, B-cell-depleted T cells, or PBMCs.

There are 17 residues in the CDR3. The germline V and J ends were trimmed by 3 bases and 0 bases, with 15 bases remaining between them. The germline V gene has CDR1 DFQATT and CDR2 SNEGSKA (reference sequence). Sequencing input: peripheral blood. The chain is built from TRBV20-1 and TRBJ1-6; possible D gene TRBD1, 6 bases. The sequence derives from a man in his forties with acute or convalescent COVID-19. CDR3 nucleotides: TGCAGTGCTAGTTCCCCAGGGGCTTTCTCCTATAATTCACCCCTCCACTTT. Residues: CSASSPGAFSYNSPLHF.